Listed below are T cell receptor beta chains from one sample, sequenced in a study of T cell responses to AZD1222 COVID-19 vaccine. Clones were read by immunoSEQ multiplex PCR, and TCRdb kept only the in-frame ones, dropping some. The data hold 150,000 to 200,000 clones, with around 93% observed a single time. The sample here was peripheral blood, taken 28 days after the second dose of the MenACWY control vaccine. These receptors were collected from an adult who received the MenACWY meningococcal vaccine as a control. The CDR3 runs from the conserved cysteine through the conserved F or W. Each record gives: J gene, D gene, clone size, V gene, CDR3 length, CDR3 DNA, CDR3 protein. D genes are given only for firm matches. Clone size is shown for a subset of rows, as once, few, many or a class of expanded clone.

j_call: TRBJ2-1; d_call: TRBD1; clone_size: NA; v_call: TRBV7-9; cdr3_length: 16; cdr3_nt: TGTGCCAGCAGCTTTAGTGGACAGGGGCAGAGGAATGAGCAGTTCTTC; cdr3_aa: CASSFSGQGQRNEQFF
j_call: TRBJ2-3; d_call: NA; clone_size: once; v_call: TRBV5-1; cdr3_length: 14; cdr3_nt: TGCGCCAGCAGCATGGGACATAGCACAGATACGCAGTATTTT; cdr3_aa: CASSMGHSTDTQYF
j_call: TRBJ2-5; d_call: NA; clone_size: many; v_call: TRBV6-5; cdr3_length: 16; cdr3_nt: TGTGCCAGCAGTTACTGGGGTGACAGCACCCAAGAGACCCAGTACTTC; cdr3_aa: CASSYWGDSTQETQYF
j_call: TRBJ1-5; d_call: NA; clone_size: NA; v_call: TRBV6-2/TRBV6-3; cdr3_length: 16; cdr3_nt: TGTGCCAGCAGTTATCCACGGGAGATGGGGAATCAGCCCCAGCATTTT; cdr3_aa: CASSYPREMGNQPQHF
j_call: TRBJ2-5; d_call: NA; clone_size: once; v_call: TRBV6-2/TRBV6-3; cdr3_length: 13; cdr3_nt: TGTGCCAGCAGTTACAGGTCCCGGGAGACCCAGTACTTC; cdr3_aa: CASSYRSRETQYF
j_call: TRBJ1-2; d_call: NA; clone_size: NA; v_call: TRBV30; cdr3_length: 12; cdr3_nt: TGTGCCTGGAGGATAGGGGGTGGCGGCTACACCTTC; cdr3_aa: CAWRIGGGGYTF
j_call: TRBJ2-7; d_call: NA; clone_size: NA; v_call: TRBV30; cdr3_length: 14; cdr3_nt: TGTGCCTGGAGCCCCGGGACTGCTACCTACGAGCAGTACTTC; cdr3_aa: CAWSPGTATYEQYF
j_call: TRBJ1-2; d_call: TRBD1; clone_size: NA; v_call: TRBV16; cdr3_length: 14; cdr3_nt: TGTGCCAGCAGCCAGAGCAGGGGGAACAATGGCTACACCTTC; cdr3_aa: CASSQSRGNNGYTF
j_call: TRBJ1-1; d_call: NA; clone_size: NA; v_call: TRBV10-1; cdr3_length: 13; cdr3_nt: TGCGCCAGCTCCTGGCGGACAAACACTGAAGCTTTCTTT; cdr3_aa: CASSWRTNTEAFF
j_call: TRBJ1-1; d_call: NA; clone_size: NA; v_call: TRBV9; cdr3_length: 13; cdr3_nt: TGTGCCAGCAGCGTGGGTTTGCAGACTGAAGCTTTCTTT; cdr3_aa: CASSVGLQTEAFF
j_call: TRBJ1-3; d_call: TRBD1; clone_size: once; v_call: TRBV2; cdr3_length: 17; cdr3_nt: TGTGCCAGCAGCCTCGGGACAGGTCGCTCCTCTGGAAACACCATATATTTT; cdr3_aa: CASSLGTGRSSGNTIYF
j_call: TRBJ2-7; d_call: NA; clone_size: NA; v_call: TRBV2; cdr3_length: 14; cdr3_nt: TGTGCCAGCAGTGTGCAGCTCCCTACGGTAGGGCAGTACTTC; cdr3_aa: CASSVQLPTVGQYF
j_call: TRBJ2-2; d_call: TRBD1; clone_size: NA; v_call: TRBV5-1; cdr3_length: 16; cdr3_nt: TGCGCCAGCAGTTCCGGGACAGGGGGCTGGACCGGGGAGCTGTTTTTT; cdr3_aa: CASSSGTGGWTGELFF
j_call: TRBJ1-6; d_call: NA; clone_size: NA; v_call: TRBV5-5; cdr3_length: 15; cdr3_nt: TGTGCCAGCAGCTTGGTGAGCTCCTATAATTCACCCCTCCACTTT; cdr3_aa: CASSLVSSYNSPLHF
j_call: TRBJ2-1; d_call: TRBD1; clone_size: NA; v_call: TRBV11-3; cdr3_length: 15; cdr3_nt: TGTGCCAGCAGCTTGGGACAGGGGTTCAACAATGAGCAGTTCTTC; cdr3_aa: CASSLGQGFNNEQFF
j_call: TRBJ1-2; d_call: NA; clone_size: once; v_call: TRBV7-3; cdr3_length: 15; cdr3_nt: TGTGCCAGCAGCTTAGGGACGGACCCGACCTGGGGCTACACCTTC; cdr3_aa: CASSLGTDPTWGYTF
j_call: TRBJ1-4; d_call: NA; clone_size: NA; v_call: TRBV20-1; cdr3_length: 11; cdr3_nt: TGCAGTGCCCAGGAGAATGAAAAACTGTTTTTT; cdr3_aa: CSAQENEKLFF
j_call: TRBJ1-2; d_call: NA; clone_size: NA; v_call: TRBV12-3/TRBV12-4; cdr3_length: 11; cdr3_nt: TGTGCCAGCAGAACCGGACAGTTCTACACCTTC; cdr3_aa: CASRTGQFYTF
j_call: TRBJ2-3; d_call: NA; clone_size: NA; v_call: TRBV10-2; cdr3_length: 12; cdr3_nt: TGCGCCAGCAGTGCTAACACAGATACGCAGTATTTT; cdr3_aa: CASSANTDTQYF
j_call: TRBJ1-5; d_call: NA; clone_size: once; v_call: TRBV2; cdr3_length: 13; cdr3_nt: TGTGCCAGCAGTAAGCGTCTAAATCAGCCCCAGCATTTT; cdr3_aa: CASSKRLNQPQHF
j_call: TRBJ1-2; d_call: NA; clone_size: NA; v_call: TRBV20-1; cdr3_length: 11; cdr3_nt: TGCAGTGCTAGAGGTCCCGGGGGCTACACCTTC; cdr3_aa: CSARGPGGYTF
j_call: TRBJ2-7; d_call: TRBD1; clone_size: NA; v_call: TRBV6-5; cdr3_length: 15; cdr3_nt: TGTGCCAGCAGATCTCCCCGGGACAGCACCTACGAGCAGTACTTC; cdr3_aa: CASRSPRDSTYEQYF
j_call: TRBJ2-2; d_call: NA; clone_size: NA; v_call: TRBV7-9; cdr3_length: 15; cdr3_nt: TGTGCCAGCAGCTTTTCCGGGTTAGGCGCCGGGGAGCTGTTTTTT; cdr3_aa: CASSFSGLGAGELFF
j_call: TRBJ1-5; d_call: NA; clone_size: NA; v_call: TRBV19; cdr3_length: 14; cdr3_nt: TGTGCCAGTAGTGGCTCCGGCACCCATCAGCCCCAGCATTTT; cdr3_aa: CASSGSGTHQPQHF